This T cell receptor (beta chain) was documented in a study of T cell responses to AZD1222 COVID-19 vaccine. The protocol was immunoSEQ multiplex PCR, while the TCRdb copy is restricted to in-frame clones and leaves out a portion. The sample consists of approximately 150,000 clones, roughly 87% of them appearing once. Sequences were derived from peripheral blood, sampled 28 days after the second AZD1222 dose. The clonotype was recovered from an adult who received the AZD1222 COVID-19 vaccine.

The chain's CDR3 is CASSYSIGDIDEQYF. The DNA for the CDR3 is TGTGCCAGCAGTTACTCGATAGGGGATATCGACGAGCAGTACTTC. The V call is TRBV6-5, the J call TRBJ2-7; the D gene is possibly TRBD1 (5 bases). Trimming shortened V by 0 bases and J by 5 bases, and 14 bases separated the two germline ends. Germline V gene lookup returns CDR1 MNHEY and CDR2 SVGAGI. The CDR3 is made up of 15 amino acids.